This TCR beta chain appears in the sequencing data of a study of PD-1 blockade in classical Hodgkin lymphoma. Findings of the study overall: As was reported, newly diagnosed patients showed lower baseline TCR diversity than healthy donors did.

As to this clone: What it binds is not known.

TCRdb's table, derived via immunoSEQ multiplex PCR, lists solely in-frame clones and lacks some. The repertoire holds more than 50,000 clones, with 70% to 80% as singletons. Brentuximab vedotin exposure varied, and every patient relapsed after autologous stem cell transplantation. The receptor was derived from a human donor with classical Hodgkin lymphoma. The sequenced sample was peripheral blood mononuclear cells (PBMCs), obtained before the second cycle of nivolumab.

The CDR3 is CASSVSGPSPYNEQFF. The DNA of the CDR3 is TGCGCCAGCAGTGTTTCGGGACCCAGCCCCTACAATGAGCAGTTCTTC. V gene TRBV10-2 combines with J gene TRBJ2-1, with D possibly being TRBD1 or TRBD2 (5 bases each). V was clipped by 4 bases and J by 2 bases, with 15 bases between them. The CDR3 consists of 16 residues. The V gene's germline CDR1 is WSHSY and CDR2 SAAADI.